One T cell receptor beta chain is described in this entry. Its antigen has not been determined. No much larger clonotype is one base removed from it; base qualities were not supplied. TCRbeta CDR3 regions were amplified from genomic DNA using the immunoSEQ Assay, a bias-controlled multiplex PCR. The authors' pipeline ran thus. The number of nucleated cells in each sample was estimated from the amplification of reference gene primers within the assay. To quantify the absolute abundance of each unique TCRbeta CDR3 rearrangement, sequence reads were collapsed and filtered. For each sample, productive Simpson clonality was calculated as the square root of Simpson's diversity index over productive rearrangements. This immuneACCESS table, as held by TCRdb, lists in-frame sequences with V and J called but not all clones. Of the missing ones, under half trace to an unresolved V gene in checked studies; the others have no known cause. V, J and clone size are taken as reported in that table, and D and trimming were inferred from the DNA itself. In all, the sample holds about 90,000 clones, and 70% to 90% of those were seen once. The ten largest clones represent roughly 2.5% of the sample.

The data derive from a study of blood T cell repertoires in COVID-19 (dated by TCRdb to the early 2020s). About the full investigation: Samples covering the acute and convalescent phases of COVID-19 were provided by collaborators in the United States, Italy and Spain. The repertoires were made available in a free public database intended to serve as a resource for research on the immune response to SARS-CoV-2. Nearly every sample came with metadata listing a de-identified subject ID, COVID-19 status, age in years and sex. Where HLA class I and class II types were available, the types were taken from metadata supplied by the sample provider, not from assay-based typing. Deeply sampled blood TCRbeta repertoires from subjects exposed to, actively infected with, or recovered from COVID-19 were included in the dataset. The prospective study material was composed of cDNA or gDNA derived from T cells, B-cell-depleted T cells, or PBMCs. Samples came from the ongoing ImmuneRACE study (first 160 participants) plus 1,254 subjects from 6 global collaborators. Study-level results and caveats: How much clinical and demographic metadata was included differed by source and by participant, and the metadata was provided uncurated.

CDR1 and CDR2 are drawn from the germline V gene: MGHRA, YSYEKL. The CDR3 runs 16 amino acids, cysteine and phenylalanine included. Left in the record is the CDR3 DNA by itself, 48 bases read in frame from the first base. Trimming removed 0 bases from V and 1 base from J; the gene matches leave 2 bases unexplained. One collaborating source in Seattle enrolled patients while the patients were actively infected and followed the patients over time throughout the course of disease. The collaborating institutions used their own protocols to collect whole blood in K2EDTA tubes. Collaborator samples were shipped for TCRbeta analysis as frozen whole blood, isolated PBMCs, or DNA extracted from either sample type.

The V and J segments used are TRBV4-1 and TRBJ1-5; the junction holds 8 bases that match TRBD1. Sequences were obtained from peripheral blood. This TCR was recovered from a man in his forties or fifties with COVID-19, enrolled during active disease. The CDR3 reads CASSQDDRGSNQPQHF. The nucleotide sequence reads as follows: TGCGCCAGCAGCCAAGACGACAGGGGAAGCAATCAGCCCCAGCATTTT.